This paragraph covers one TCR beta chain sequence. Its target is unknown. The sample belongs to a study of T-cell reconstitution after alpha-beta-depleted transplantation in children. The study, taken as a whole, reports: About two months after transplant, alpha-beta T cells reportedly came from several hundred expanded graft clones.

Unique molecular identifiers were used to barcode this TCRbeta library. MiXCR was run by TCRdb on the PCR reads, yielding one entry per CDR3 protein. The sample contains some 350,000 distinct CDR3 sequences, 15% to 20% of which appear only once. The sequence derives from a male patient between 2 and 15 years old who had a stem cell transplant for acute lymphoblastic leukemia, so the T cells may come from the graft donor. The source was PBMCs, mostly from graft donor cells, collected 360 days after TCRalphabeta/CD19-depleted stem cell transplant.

The CDR3 loop is CASRARLGLAGVTGELFF. The DNA of the CDR3 is TGTGCCAGCAGGGCTCGCCTGGGACTAGCGGGAGTCACCGGGGAGCTGTTTTTT. The rearrangement joins TRBV3-1 to TRBJ2-2; TRBD2 aligns across 14 bases. CDR1 and CDR2 (germline): LGHDT, YNNKEL (reference sequence). The J segment lost 4 bases and the V segment lost 6 bases, leaving 10 bases of the junction unmatched. The CDR3 covers 18 residues.